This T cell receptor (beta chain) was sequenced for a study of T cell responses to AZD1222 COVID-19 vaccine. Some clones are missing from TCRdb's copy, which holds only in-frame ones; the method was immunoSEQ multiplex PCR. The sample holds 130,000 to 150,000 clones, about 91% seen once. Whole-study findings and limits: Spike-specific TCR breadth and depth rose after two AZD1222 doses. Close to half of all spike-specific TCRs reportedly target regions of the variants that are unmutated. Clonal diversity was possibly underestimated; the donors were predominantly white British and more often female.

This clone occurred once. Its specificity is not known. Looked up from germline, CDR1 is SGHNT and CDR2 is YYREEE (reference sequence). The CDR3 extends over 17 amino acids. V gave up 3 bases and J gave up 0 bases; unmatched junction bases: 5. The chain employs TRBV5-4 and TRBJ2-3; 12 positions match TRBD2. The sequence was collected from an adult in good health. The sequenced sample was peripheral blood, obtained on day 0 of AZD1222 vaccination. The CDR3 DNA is TGTGCCAGCAGCTCCGGACTAGCGGGGAGTAGCACAGATACGCAGTATTTT. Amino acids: CASSSGLAGSSTDTQYF.